Listed here are 14 T cell receptor beta chains from one sample, sequenced in a study of Tregs in tolerant kidney transplant recipients. Sequencing was performed with immunoSEQ multiplex PCR; in TCRdb, only in-frame clones are kept and a portion is missing. The data hold over 50,000 clones, with approximately 85% observed a single time. The sample was Tregs from blood, taken before the transplant. These receptors all stem from a human donor who received a combined kidney and bone marrow transplant.

Regarding this clone: One junction end disagrees with the germline gene, perhaps due to a read error. The chain employs TRBV7-9 and TRBJ1-2; TRBD1 is a possible D gene (5 bases). The CDR3 contains 14 residues. Per the germline V gene, CDR1 is SEHNR and CDR2 is FQNEAQ (reference sequence). The CDR3 sequence: CASSPTGTLYGHTF. For the CDR3, the DNA is TGTGCCAGCAGCCCGACCGGGACTCTCTATGGCCACACCTTC. Full variable domain (rest looked up from reference TRBV7-9 and TRBJ1-2): DTGVSQNPRHKITKRGQNVTFRCDPISEHNRLYWYRQTLGQGPEFLTYFQNEAQLEKSRLLSDRFSAERPKGSFSTLEIQRTEQGDSAMYLCASSPTGTLYGHTFGSGTRLTVV.

The chain employs TRBV6-1 and TRBJ2-2; TRBD2 aligns across 10 bases. The V segment lost 1 base and the J segment 5 bases; nucleotides outside the gene matches: 4. Germline CDR1 reads MNHNS; CDR2 reads SASEGT. The CDR3 loop spans 16 amino acids. In DNA form, the CDR3 reads TGTGCCAGCAGTGAAGGTAGCGGGAGGTGGACCGGGGAGCTGTTTTTT. Encoded protein: CASSEGSGRWTGELFF.

The J gene is TRBJ1-5, the V gene TRBV4-3; 7 bases align to TRBD1. V dropped 1 base and J dropped 6; count of bases not matched to a gene: 6. Germline V CDR1 and CDR2: LGHNA, YSLEER. The CDR3 is 15 residues long. The CDR3: CASSQGVRGLQPQHF. CDR3 bases: TGCGCCAGCAGCCAAGGTGTGAGGGGGCTTCAGCCCCAGCATTTT.

The gene calls are TRBV7-2 and TRBJ2-7; TRBD2 agrees at 10 bases. V dropped 5 bases and J dropped 3; count of bases not matched to a gene: 10. CDR1 is SGHTA, CDR2 FQGNSA, per germline. This CDR3 contains 16 residues. The CDR3 region is CASSPAGGPLLYEQYF. CDR3 nucleotides: TGTGCCAGCAGCCCAGCGGGAGGGCCCTTACTCTACGAGCAGTACTTC.

V is TRBV5-8 and J is TRBJ2-4, with D perhaps matching TRBD1 (6 bases). This CDR3 region has 15 residues. Germline CDR1 is SGHTS and CDR2 is YDEGEE. V was shortened by 4 bases and J by 1 base, with 12 bases between the two germline ends. Written as DNA, the CDR3 is TGTGCCAGCAGCCAGGGGATTATTGCCAAAAACATTCAGTACTTC. Amino acid sequence: CASSQGIIAKNIQYF.

This rearrangement joins TRBV5-1 to TRBJ2-1, with TRBD2 matching 13 bases. The germline gives CDR1 SGHRS, CDR2 YFSETQ. The CDR3 totals 19 residues. J lost 0 bases, V lost 5 bases, and 11 bases had no gene match. The CDR3 loop reads CASSRLAGGLLSSYNEQFF. The CDR3, as DNA: TGCGCCAGCAGTCGACTAGCGGGGGGCCTACTAAGCTCCTACAATGAGCAGTTCTTC.

V gene TRBV11-2 combines with J gene TRBJ1-2; D perhaps matches TRBD1 (5 bases). The length of the CDR3 is 15 residues. The V and J ends lost 5 bases and 2 bases respectively, with 15 bases between them. The germline gives CDR1 SGHAT, CDR2 FQNNGV. The CDR3 spells CASSRNRGENYGYTF. The DNA of the CDR3 is TGTGCCAGCAGCCGGAACCGAGGGGAGAACTATGGCTACACCTTC.

J is TRBJ2-7 and V is TRBV7-2; 9 positions match TRBD1. In germline, CDR1 is SGHTA, CDR2 FQGNSA. This CDR3 has 16 amino acids. V dropped 1 base and J dropped 3; count of bases not matched to a gene: 7. CDR3 region: CASSLVPMGQGYEQYF. The CDR3 bases are TGTGCCAGCAGCTTAGTGCCCATGGGACAGGGCTACGAGCAGTACTTC.

V gene TRBV9 combines with J gene TRBJ1-1; D gene ambiguous. V was pared by 2 bases and J by 2 bases, with 10 bases between. The CDR3 totals 14 residues. Germline CDR1 reads SGDLS; CDR2 reads YYNGEE. The CDR3 reads CASSVRPSNTEAFF. Here the CDR3 DNA reads TGTGCCAGCAGCGTTCGGCCGAGTAACACTGAAGCTTTCTTT.

A word on this clone: The same CDR3 is also encoded by other DNA sequences in this sample. The chain combines TRBV5-1 with TRBJ1-1; no firm D call. The V end lost 0 bases, the J end lost 0 bases, and 3 bases lay between the germline ends. The germline gives CDR1 SGHRS, CDR2 YFSETQ. CDR3 length equals 13 residues. The chain's CDR3 is CASSLALNTEAFF. As DNA, the CDR3 is TGCGCCAGCAGCTTGGCACTGAACACTGAAGCTTTCTTT. Supplemented by reference TRBV5-1 and TRBJ1-1, the full variable domain reads KAGVTQTPRYLIKTRGQQVTLSCSPISGHRSVSWYQQTPGQGLQFLFEYFSETQRNKGNFPGRFSGRQFSNSRSEMNVSTLELGDSALYLCASSLALNTEAFFGQGTRLTVV.

The genes are TRBV7-2 and TRBJ2-4, with a tentative D call TRBD2 (5 bases). CDR3 length: 16 residues. The ends were cut back, 1 base at V and 7 bases at J, with 17 bases in the middle. From germline, CDR1 is SGHTA and CDR2 FQGNSA. The CDR3 protein is CASSLEMMPPGNIQYF. CDR3 DNA: TGTGCCAGCAGCTTAGAGATGATGCCCCCGGGGAACATTCAGTACTTC.

This chain connects TRBV7-8 to TRBJ1-2, with 12 bases that match TRBD1. In germline, CDR1 is SGHVS, CDR2 FQNEAQ. Trimming cost V 5 bases and J 3 bases; bases outside gene matches: 10. The CDR3 spans 17 residues. CDR3 sequence: CASSRRRGTGGHYGYTF. CDR3 bases: TGTGCCAGCAGCCGCAGAAGGGGGACAGGGGGCCACTATGGCTACACCTTC.

In this sample, this clone turned up once. V and J are TRBV6-6 and TRBJ1-4; 8 bases are a match to TRBD1. Germline V CDR1 and CDR2: MNHNY, SVGAGI (reference sequence). Unmatched junction bases numbered 3, after V lost 0 bases and J lost 3 bases. The CDR3 is 16 amino acids. In DNA form, the CDR3 reads TGTGCCAGCAGTTACTCGCTACAGGGGGCTAATGAAAAACTGTTTTTT. This sequence encodes CASSYSLQGANEKLFF.

The chain uses TRBV28 and TRBJ2-1; 7 bases are shared with TRBD2. The CDR3 consists of 14 residues. The germline CDR1 and CDR2 sequences are MDHEN and SYDVKM. The V segment lost 1 base and the J segment 10 bases; nucleotides outside the gene matches: 7. The CDR3 reads CASSLYTGGYEQFF. CDR3 DNA sequence: TGTGCCAGCAGTTTATATACGGGAGGCTACGAGCAGTTCTTC.